Below are 20 T cell receptor beta chains sequenced from a single sample in a study of beta chain bispecific antibodies for T cell cancers. Findings and limits, study-wide: Most targeted TRBV signal came from the leukemia cell line cells, not normal T cells. Versus anti-CD19, anti-TRBV12 exposure cut the TRBV12-3 share of TRBV signal by approximately 99%.

These receptors have no identified antigens. Blood mononuclear cells were expanded for 3 to 4 days using either OKT3 anti-CD3 antibody or CD3/CD28 beads. TCRdb re-called the 5' RACE reads with MiXCR, one entry per CDR3 protein. The profile shows about 20,000 distinct CDR3 sequences, 2% to 2.5% of them singletons. Sequencing used healthy donor T cells cultured with leukemia cells, obtained from a culture containing a bispecific antibody targeting TCR Vbeta12. The origin of the receptors is a human donor in good health. Some clones in this sample may be carry-over from other donors' samples.

This clonotype has a handful of counts. This chain uses TRBV18 with TRBJ2-4; D is undetermined. Germline V gene data show CDR1 as KGHSH and CDR2 as LQKENI. The CDR3 has 14 amino acids. V gave up 3 bases and J gave up 0 bases, with 6 bases separating them. Written as DNA, the CDR3 is TGTGCCAGCTCACCTTTGGTAGCCAAAAACATTCAGTACTTC. Translating gives CASSPLVAKNIQYF.

The J gene is TRBJ2-4, the V gene TRBV19, with 7 bases aligning to TRBD1. Unmatched junction bases numbered 6, after V lost 4 bases and J lost 6 bases. The CDR3 loop spans 14 amino acids. Per the germline V gene, CDR1 is LNHDA and CDR2 is SQIVND (reference sequence). CDR3 sequence (DNA): TGTGCCAGTAGTAAGGGACAGTCCGGAAACATTCAGTACTTC. Its protein is CASSKGQSGNIQYF.

At least ten counts were recorded for this clonotype. The V and J genes are TRBV28 and TRBJ1-1, with a tentative D call TRBD1 (6 bases). Deletions cut 3 bases from V and 0 bases from J, with 11 bases between. From germline, CDR1 is MDHEN and CDR2 SYDVKM. This CDR3 has 15 residues. CDR3 loop: CASSLTGQLNTEAFF. As DNA, the CDR3 is TGTGCCAGCAGTTTGACGGGACAACTGAACACTGAAGCTTTCTTT.

Ten or more counts support this clonotype. The V call is TRBV6-1, the J call TRBJ2-2; 8 nucleotides align to TRBD1. The ends lost 7 bases at V and 3 bases at J; junction bases unmatched: 4. Germline V gives CDR1 MNHNS, CDR2 SASEGT. The CDR3 consists of 14 residues. The CDR3: CASIRGPDTGELFF. The CDR3 bases are TGTGCCAGCATCAGGGGGCCAGACACCGGGGAGCTGTTTTTT.

This clonotype was detected many times. This chain joins TRBV4-1 and TRBJ2-1, with a tentative D call TRBD1 (6 bases). The CDR3 runs to 16 residues. The germline gives CDR1 MGHRA, CDR2 YSYEKL. V was trimmed by 0 bases and J by 5 bases, leaving 14 bases between them. The DNA for the CDR3 is TGCGCCAGCAGCCAAGATTTGCAGGGGAACCACAATGAGCAGTTCTTC. Translation: CASSQDLQGNHNEQFF.

This clonotype was picked up many times. The chain combines TRBV10-3 with TRBJ1-5, with D possibly matching TRBD1 (5 bases). CDR1 and CDR2 from the germline V gene are ENHRY and SYGVKD. The CDR3 has 13 residues. The V end was cut by 6 bases, the J end by 4 bases, with 10 bases between. CDR3 nucleotides: TGTGCCATCAGGGGGGGATTGAATCAGCCCCAGCATTTT. Translation gives CAIRGGLNQPQHF.

This clonotype has a count of ten or more. The V call is TRBV5-4, the J call TRBJ2-3; D unresolved. Per the germline V gene, CDR1 is SGHNT and CDR2 is YYREEE (reference sequence). V was clipped by 5 bases and J by 3 bases, with 10 bases between them. The CDR3 has 13 amino acids. CDR3 in DNA: TGTGCCAGCAGAGCAGGAGATACAGATACGCAGTATTTT. Its protein is CASRAGDTDTQYF.

This clonotype was recorded many times. This chain connects TRBV6-5 to TRBJ2-5; TRBD1 is a possible D gene (7 bases). The V gene lost 5 bases and the J gene lost 4 bases, with 17 bases spanning the gap. From germline, CDR1 is MNHEY and CDR2 SVGAGI. The CDR3 sequence is 15 residues long. The CDR3: CASSAGGGSGETQYF. CDR3 DNA sequence: TGTGCCAGCAGTGCAGGGGGAGGTAGTGGAGAGACCCAGTACTTC.

This clonotype came up many times. The J gene is TRBJ2-5, the V gene TRBV19; D may be TRBD1 (7 bases). Trimming stripped 8 bases from V and 2 bases from J, with 18 bases between. The CDR3 length is 15 residues. The germline V gene encodes CDR1 LNHDA and CDR2 SQIVND (reference sequence). The CDR3, as DNA: TGTGCCAGTTCCGCGGGACAGTTCTTACAAGAGACCCAGTACTTC. Translating it yields CASSAGQFLQETQYF.

This clonotype was found many times. The V gene is TRBV4-2, the J gene TRBJ2-7; D may be TRBD2 (5 bases). V lost 4 bases, J lost 6 bases, and 19 bases lay in between. The CDR3 loop spans 15 amino acids. Germline V lookup: CDR1 LGHNA, CDR2 YNFKEQ. CDR3 in amino acids: CASSPLGAGGFEQYF. The CDR3 nucleotides are TGTGCCAGCAGCCCCCTGGGAGCAGGCGGGTTCGAGCAGTACTTC.

This clonotype has a count of ten or more. The genes are TRBV9 and TRBJ2-3, with 8 bases aligning to TRBD2. Trimming at V came to 3 bases and at J to 3 bases, leaving 12 bases not matched to a gene. The CDR3 totals 17 residues. Germline CDR1 SGDLS, CDR2 YYNGEE. In DNA, the CDR3 is TGTGCCAGCAGCGGTAGCGGGGACTTCTGGGGGACAGATACGCAGTATTTT. This codes for CASSGSGDFWGTDTQYF.

This clonotype was counted many times. The chain recombines TRBV29-1 with TRBJ2-5; no clear D. The CDR3 is 12 amino acids. The germline V gene has CDR1 SQVTM and CDR2 ANQGSEA. V was cut by 6 bases and J by 3 bases, with 11 bases left in between. The CDR3: CSVQRTEETQYF. The DNA of the CDR3 is TGCAGCGTACAAAGGACGGAAGAGACCCAGTACTTC.

This clonotype has ten or more counts. The V gene is TRBV6-2 or TRBV6-3, the J gene TRBJ2-1; D possibly corresponds to TRBD2 (8 bases). Trimming stripped 6 bases from V and 8 bases from J, with 29 bases between. CDR1 is MNHEY and CDR2 is SVGEGT in the germline V gene. This CDR3 spans 18 amino acids. In DNA form, the CDR3 reads TGTGCCAGCAGCTCTCCCTTAGCGGGATACGGCCAGGGGGATGAGCAGTTCTTC. This codes for CASSSPLAGYGQGDEQFF.

This clonotype has only a few counts. The chain joins TRBV10-3 to TRBJ2-7; no reliable D call. V gave up 5 bases and J gave up 1 base, with 15 bases separating them. The CDR3 spans 15 residues. Germline V gene sequence: CDR1 ENHRY, CDR2 SYGVKD. The CDR3 loop is CAISPRGQSSYEQYF. The DNA for the CDR3 is TGTGCCATCAGTCCCCGAGGTCAGAGTTCCTACGAGCAGTACTTC.

In its sample, this clonotype was seen many times. This chain connects TRBV9 to TRBJ1-4; no reliable D call. The CDR3 runs 16 residues. From germline, CDR1 is SGDLS and CDR2 YYNGEE. V lost 0 bases to trimming and J lost 3 bases, with 12 bases between them. The CDR3 DNA reads as TGTGCCAGCAGCGTAGGGAAGGCGGAACCTAATGAAAAACTGTTTTTT. Amino acids: CASSVGKAEPNEKLFF.

This clonotype was picked up many times. This chain connects TRBV20-1 to TRBJ1-2; D call uncertain. Between the trimmed V and J ends, which lost 5 bases and 2 bases, there was a span of 15 bases. The CDR3 sequence is 14 residues long. Germline CDR1 reads DFQATT; CDR2 reads SNEGSKA (reference sequence). Here the CDR3 reads CSALPTESNYGYTF. The CDR3 DNA reads TGCAGTGCTCTACCTACAGAGTCAAACTATGGCTACACCTTC.

In this sample, this clonotype turned up many times. The chain recombines TRBV6-1 with TRBJ1-5; TRBD1 agrees at 7 bases. The CDR3 totals 16 residues. With V trimmed by 6 bases and J by 1 base, 9 bases remained unmatched. Per germline, CDR1 MNHNS and CDR2 SASEGT. This chain's CDR3 is CASRTGSRRSNQPQHF. CDR3 nucleotide sequence: TGTGCCAGCAGGACAGGGAGTAGGAGAAGCAATCAGCCCCAGCATTTT.

This clonotype was recorded at least ten times. The chain carries TRBV6-5 and TRBJ1-2; D gene uncertain. The CDR3 is 14 amino acids. The ends were cut back, 0 bases at V and 5 bases at J, with 10 bases in the middle. Germline CDR1 is MNHEY and CDR2 is SVGAGI. The CDR3 DNA reads TGTGCCAGCAGTTACTCGGACCCACAGTATGGCTACACCTTC. Amino acids: CASSYSDPQYGYTF.

Many counts were recorded for this clonotype. J is TRBJ2-5 and V is TRBV28; 8 bases map to TRBD2. The CDR3 totals 14 residues. Germline CDR1 and CDR2: MDHEN and SYDVKM. V shed 7 bases and J 4 bases; nucleotides not matched to a gene: 8. The CDR3 coding sequence is TGTGCCAGCACCCCCGGGGGGGTCCCAGAGACCCAGTACTTC. Its protein product is CASTPGGVPETQYF.

Ten or more counts support this clonotype. The chain has TRBV2 and TRBJ1-5; D not resolved. Germline lookup yields CDR1 SNHLY and CDR2 FYNNEI. The CDR3 covers 15 residues. The ends were cut back, 6 bases at V and 4 bases at J, with 16 bases in the middle. As DNA, the CDR3 is TGTGCCAGCAGCGAAAGGGTTTTTATTAATCAGCCCCAGCATTTT. This gives the protein CASSERVFINQPQHF.